This T cell receptor beta chain was sequenced during a study of blood T cells in healthy people across ages. Germline V gene lookup returns CDR1 SGHVS and CDR2 FNYEAQ. Trimming took off 2 bases at V and 8 bases at J, with 18 bases between the two ends. CDR3 length: 15 amino acids. A second PCR of roughly 6 to 12 cycles used a sample-barcoded 5' primer and a J-beta primer mix. Unique molecular identifiers of 12 random nucleotides labeled each cDNA. MiXCR, applied by TCRdb to the 5' RACE reads, yields one record per CDR3 protein. Of fewer than 1,200,000 distinct CDR3 sequences in the sample, 20% to 25% were seen once. The sample holds a few counts of this clonotype. What it binds is unknown. Study-level points and caveats: Getting older went along with TCR beta diversity per million T cells dropping roughly linearly. Researchers said unsorted PBMCs prevented a conclusive naive versus antigen-experienced comparison.

The data also belong to a second study, concerning T cells of mothers and their children.

V and J are TRBV7-6 and TRBJ1-2; maybe TRBD1 (5 bases). This clonotype was obtained from a girl aged 2 to 9 in good health. The sequencing sample was made of blood. The CDR3 DNA reads TGTGCCAGCAGCTTAAATCTGGGTCTCGGACAAGGCTACACCTTC. Its translation: CASSLNLGLGQGYTF.